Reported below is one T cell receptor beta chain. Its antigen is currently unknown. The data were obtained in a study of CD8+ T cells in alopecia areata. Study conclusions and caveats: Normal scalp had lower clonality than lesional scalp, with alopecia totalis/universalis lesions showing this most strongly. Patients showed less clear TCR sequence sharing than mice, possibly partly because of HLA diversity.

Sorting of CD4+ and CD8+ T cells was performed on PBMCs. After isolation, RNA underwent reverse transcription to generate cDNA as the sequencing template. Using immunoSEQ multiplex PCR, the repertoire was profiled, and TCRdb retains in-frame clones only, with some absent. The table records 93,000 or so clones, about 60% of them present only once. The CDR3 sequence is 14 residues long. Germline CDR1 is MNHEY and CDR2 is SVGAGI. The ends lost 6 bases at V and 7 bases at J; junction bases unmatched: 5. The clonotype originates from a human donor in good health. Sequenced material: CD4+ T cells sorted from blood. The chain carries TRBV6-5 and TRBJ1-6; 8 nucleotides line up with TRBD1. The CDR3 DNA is TGTGCCAGCAGGCCGGACAGGGAAAATTCACCCCTCCACTTT. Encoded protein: CASRPDRENSPLHF.